This passage covers 20 T cell receptor beta chains from one sample sequenced in a study of blood T cells in healthy people across ages (dated by TCRdb to the mid-2010s). Library construction relied on 5' RACE. This sample was sequenced with an Illumina HiSeq 2500. A second roughly 7 to 12 cycle PCR used a sample-barcoded 5' primer and a J-beta primer mix. TCRdb itself trimmed the public reads at Q25 with fastp, ran MiXCR and retained productive beta chains. CDR3 protein duplicates are merged, each entry listing the most common genes and DNA. Recorded for this sample are 1.5 million to 2 million distinct CDR3 sequences; approximately 30% of them occurred a single time. In total, the top ten clones hold 6.5% to 8.5% of the sample. Specimen: blood. The receptors derive from a woman aged 25 to 39 in good health.

This clonotype turned up a few times. V usage is TRBV6-5 and J usage is TRBJ2-5, with 10 bases that match TRBD2. Germline CDR1 MNHEY, CDR2 SVGAGI. There are 18 residues in the CDR3. V shed 2 bases and J 2 bases; nucleotides not matched to a gene: 11. DNA for the CDR3: TGTGCCAGCAGTTACCCGGGGGGGATAGCGGGGGGTCAAGAGACCCAGTACTTC. Its translation is CASSYPGGIAGGQETQYF.

This clonotype was seen a handful of times. V and J are TRBV7-9 and TRBJ2-5; weak D call: TRBD1 (6 bases). CDR1 and CDR2 (germline): SEHNR, FQNEAQ (reference sequence). V lost 4 bases and J lost 4, with 13 bases in between. The CDR3 has 14 residues. For the CDR3, the DNA is TGTGCCAGCAGCTCAGGACAGACGAGAGAGACCCAGTACTTC. Its protein product is CASSSGQTRETQYF.

This clonotype was detected many times. The chain has TRBV29-1 and TRBJ2-7, with unresolved D. There are 11 residues in the CDR3. CDR1 SQVTM and CDR2 ANQGSEA come from the germline V gene. Trimming stripped 4 bases from V and 4 bases from J, with 8 bases between. The CDR3 DNA reads TGCAGCGTTGGGTCTGCGTACGAGCAGTACTTC. Translation gives CSVGSAYEQYF.

This rearrangement joins TRBV21-1 to TRBJ2-5; TRBD2 is the table's D call, not checked against the DNA. TRBV21-1 is assigned pseudogene status. The CDR3 totals 15 residues. CDR3 sequence: CASSKRGLGSETQYF. CDR3 DNA: TGTGCCAGCAGTAAAAGGGGACTCGGGTCAGAGACCCAGTACTTC.

This clonotype appeared a single time. The chain combines TRBV28 with TRBJ2-7; D is perhaps TRBD2 (6 bases). The closer fit of TRBJ2-5 to the DNA end suggests the J call may be wrong. This CDR3 comprises 15 residues. Germline-derived CDR1 and CDR2 are MDHEN and SYDVKM. The CDR3 DNA is TGTGCCAGCAGTTCGGGACGGGGGTGGAGGGAGACCCAGTACTTC. Protein sequence: CASSSGRGWRETQYF.

This chain joins TRBV20-1 and TRBJ2-5; D might be TRBD2 (6 bases). The DNA matches TRBJ2-7 better at its end, which makes the J call doubtful. The V gene's germline CDR1 is DFQATT and CDR2 SNEGSKA (reference sequence). This CDR3 spans 14 amino acids. CDR3: CSADPGGFENEQYF. CDR3 in DNA: TGCAGTGCTGACCCAGGAGGGTTTGAAAACGAGCAGTACTTC.

This clonotype has a handful of counts. Sequence at one end of the junction differs from germline and may be a read error. The genes are TRBV9 and TRBJ2-6, with D possibly TRBD2 on 7 matching bases. CDR3 length: 17 amino acids. Germline CDR1 reads SGDLS; CDR2 reads YYNGEE. The CDR3 spells CASSVPWGGSGANVRTF. CDR3 coding DNA: TGTGCCAGCAGCGTACCGTGGGGGGGCTCTGGGGCCAACGTCCGGACTTTC.

The chain links TRBV13 to TRBJ2-1; D not certain. The DNA end favors TRBJ2-7, so the J call may be wrong. CDR1 is PRHDT and CDR2 is FYEKMQ in the germline V gene (reference sequence). CDR3 length: 13 amino acids. CDR3 nucleotide sequence: TGTGCCAGCAGCTTAGGGGACCGTAATGAGCAGTACTTC. It specifies CASSLGDRNEQYF.

This clonotype was counted many times. The V and J genes are TRBV4-1 and TRBJ2-1; D is uncertain. The CDR3 consists of 12 residues. V was trimmed by 5 bases and J by 6 bases, leaving 8 bases between them. Germline V gives CDR1 MGHRA, CDR2 YSYEKL. The CDR3 sequence is CASSSTPNEQFF. The DNA for the CDR3 is TGCGCCAGCAGCTCAACCCCCAATGAGCAGTTCTTC.

This clonotype has more than one count but fewer than ten. The chain joins TRBV12-3 or TRBV12-4 to TRBJ2-7, with 9 bases lining up with TRBD1. This CDR3 is built from 15 residues. V lost 8 bases to trimming and J lost 1 base; unmatched junction nucleotides: 9. CDR3 sequence (DNA): TGTGCCAGCCACTCGACGGGACAGGGTTCCTACGAGCAGTACTTC. This codes for CASHSTGQGSYEQYF.

The chain is built from TRBV2 and TRBJ2-1; D is unresolved. The germline V gene encodes CDR1 SNHLY and CDR2 FYNNEI. Trimming took 4 bases from V and 7 from J, leaving 11 bases between them. The CDR3 totals 13 residues. This CDR3 reads CASSGDGGNEQFF. Here the CDR3 DNA reads TGTGCCAGCAGTGGCGACGGTGGGAATGAGCAGTTCTTC.

The rearrangement joins TRBV6-5 to TRBJ2-1; D assignment may be TRBD1 or TRBD2 (7 bases each). The CDR3 loop spans 15 amino acids. V lost 6 bases and J lost 7, with 19 bases in between. Germline CDR1 reads MNHEY; CDR2 reads SVGAGI. CDR3 protein: CASSYRAGDRNEQFF. Written as DNA, the CDR3 is TGTGCCAGCAGCTACAGGGCGGGGGACAGAAATGAGCAGTTCTTC.

This clonotype was counted at least ten times. The chain uses TRBV28 and TRBJ2-5, with D perhaps TRBD1 (5 bases). The CDR3 is made up of 12 amino acids. V was trimmed by 2 bases and J by 8 bases, leaving 9 bases between them. Germline lookup yields CDR1 MDHEN and CDR2 SYDVKM. The CDR3 sequence is CASSLGALTQYF. In DNA form, the CDR3 reads TGTGCCAGCAGTTTAGGGGCCCTCACCCAGTACTTC.

The sample holds a few counts of this clonotype. V and J are TRBV20-1 and TRBJ2-1; no definite D call. V was pared by 5 bases and J by 5 bases, with 13 bases between. Germline V gives CDR1 DFQATT, CDR2 SNEGSKA (reference sequence). The CDR3 is 13 amino acids. The CDR3 DNA is TGCAGTGCTCCGGTGGCTACCGACAATGAGCAGTTCTTC. Protein product: CSAPVATDNEQFF.

The chain couples TRBV7-2 to TRBJ2-7; D possibly corresponds to TRBD2 (5 bases). Trimming stripped 2 bases from V and 3 bases from J, with 11 bases between. The CDR3 length is 14 residues. Per the germline V gene, CDR1 is SGHTA and CDR2 is FQGNSA. The CDR3 DNA follows: TGTGCCAGCAGCTTATCATTCCGGGACTACGAGCAGTACTTC. Translating it yields CASSLSFRDYEQYF. The full variable domain, its missing parts supplied by reference TRBV7-2 and TRBJ2-7, is GAGVSQSPSNKVTEKGKDVELRCDPISGHTALYWYRQSLGQGLEFLIYFQGNSAPDKSGLPSDRFSAERTGGSVSTLTIQRTQQEDSAVYLCASSLSFRDYEQYFGPGTRLTVT.

This clonotype was picked up many times. The V call is TRBV7-2, the J call TRBJ2-7, with 8 positions matching TRBD2. Germline V CDR1 and CDR2: SGHTA, FQGNSA. This CDR3 region has 15 residues. The ends lost 1 base at V and 0 bases at J; junction bases unmatched: 2. CDR3 residues: CASSLDGTSSYEQYF. The CDR3 nucleotides are TGTGCCAGCAGCTTAGATGGGACTAGCTCCTACGAGCAGTACTTC.

The chain is built from TRBV6-2 or TRBV6-3 and TRBJ2-1, with 7 positions matching TRBD2. The DNA end is a closer match to TRBJ2-7, so the J assignment may be wrong. The germline CDR1 and CDR2 sequences are MNHEY and SVGEGT. This CDR3 is 16 amino acids long. CDR3 in amino acids: CASSYGLGSSYNEQYF. In DNA form, the CDR3 reads TGTGCCAGCAGTTACGGACTAGGGAGCTCCTACAATGAGCAGTACTTC.

Only a few counts were recorded for this clonotype. V and J are TRBV21-1 and TRBJ1-5; TRBD1, the table's D call, was not compared with the DNA. TRBV21-1 is flagged as a pseudogene. This CDR3 is 18 amino acids long. The CDR3 sequence is CASSHGSWGQGKNQPQHF. The CDR3 coding sequence is TGTGCCAGCAGCCACGGGAGTTGGGGACAGGGGAAAAATCAGCCCCAGCATTTT.

The V call is TRBV29-1, the J call TRBJ2-5; TRBD2 aligns across 14 bases. Germline V gives CDR1 SQVTM, CDR2 ANQGSEA. V lost 7 bases, J lost 2 bases, and 6 bases stayed unmatched. The CDR3 sequence is 15 residues long. The CDR3 region has the DNA TGCAGCGCAAAGACTAGCGGGGGGGGACAAGAGACCCAGTACTTC. Translated, it gives CSAKTSGGGQETQYF.

This clonotype was detected many times. The genes are TRBV30 and TRBJ1-2; D may be TRBD1 (5 bases). Trimming stripped 0 bases from V and 4 bases from J, with 9 bases between. The CDR3 is 13 amino acids. Germline V gene data show CDR1 as GTSNPN and CDR2 as SVGIG (reference sequence). Here the CDR3 reads CAWSVGVLYGYTF. The CDR3 region has the DNA TGTGCCTGGAGTGTGGGGGTCCTCTATGGCTACACCTTC.